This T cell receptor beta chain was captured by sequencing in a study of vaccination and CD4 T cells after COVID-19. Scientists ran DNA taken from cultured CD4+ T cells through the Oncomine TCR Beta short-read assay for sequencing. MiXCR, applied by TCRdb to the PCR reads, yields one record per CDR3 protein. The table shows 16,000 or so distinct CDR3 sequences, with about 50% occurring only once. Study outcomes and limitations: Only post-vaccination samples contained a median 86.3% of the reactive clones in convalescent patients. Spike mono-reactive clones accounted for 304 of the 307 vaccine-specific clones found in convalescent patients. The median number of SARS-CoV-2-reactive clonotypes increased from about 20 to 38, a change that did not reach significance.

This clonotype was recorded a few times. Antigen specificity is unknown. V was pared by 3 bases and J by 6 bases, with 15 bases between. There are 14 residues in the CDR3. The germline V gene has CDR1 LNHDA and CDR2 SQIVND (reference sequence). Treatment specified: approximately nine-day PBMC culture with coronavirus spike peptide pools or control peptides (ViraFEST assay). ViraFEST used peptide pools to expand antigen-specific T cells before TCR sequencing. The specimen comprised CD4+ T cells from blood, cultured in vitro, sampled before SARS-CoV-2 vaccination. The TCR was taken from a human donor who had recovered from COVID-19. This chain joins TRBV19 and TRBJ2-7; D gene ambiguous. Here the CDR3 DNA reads TGTGCCAGTAGTATTTGGGAACACCCGGGCGAGCAGTACTTC. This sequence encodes CASSIWEHPGEQYF.